What follows describes a single T cell receptor (beta chain). Sequencing relied on a cDNA template that was reverse transcribed from extracted RNA. Assay: immunoSEQ multiplex PCR; the TCRdb copy retains only in-frame clones and omits some. The profile covers roughly 190,000 clones, with under 80% appearing a single time and under 1.5% taken by the ten largest. Treatment reported: oral pan-JAK inhibitor, 5-10 mg twice daily. CDR1 is SGHTA, CDR2 FQGNSA, per germline. The CDR3 spans 11 residues. The germline V and J ends were trimmed by 2 bases and 8 bases, with 3 bases remaining between them. The data belong to a study of CD8+ T cells in alopecia areata. At the level of the study: Patients in the study were on tofacitinib for 6 to 18 months, then off it for 6 months.

The input for sequencing was CD4+ T cells sorted from blood, taken at week 49, from a patient treated with tofacitinib. This chain links TRBV7-2 with TRBJ2-2; D gene unclear. The origin of this receptor is a human donor with alopecia areata. CDR3 amino acids: CASSLLGELFF. The CDR3 DNA sequence: TGTGCCAGCAGCTTATTGGGGGAGCTGTTTTTT. Together with reference TRBV7-2 and TRBJ2-2, the CDR3 gives the full variable domain: GAGVSQSPSNKVTEKGKDVELRCDPISGHTALYWYRQSLGQGLEFLIYFQGNSAPDKSGLPSDRFSAERTGGSVSTLTIQRTQQEDSAVYLCASSLLGELFFGEGSRLTVL.